The rows below give T cell receptor beta chains drawn from one sample of a study of control samples from healthy donors and cancer patients. TCRdb keeps only in-frame clones here, not all; method: immunoSEQ multiplex PCR. Here the sample spans approximately 40,000 clones, more than 65% being singletons. Source material: formalin-fixed, paraffin-embedded tissue. The receptors shown here come from a male donor with melanoma. CDR3s include the opening cysteine and the closing phenylalanine or tryptophan. D genes are given only for firm matches. Expanded clones get a size class; other rows say once, few or many, or leave the size out.

>NA|TRBD1|TRBJ2-7|TRBV5-1
TGCGCCAGCAGACCCGGGACAGTAGGCTACGAGCAGTACTTC
CASRPGTVGYEQYF
>NA|NA|TRBJ2-5|TRBV18
TGTGCCAGCTCACTGGGGATCCAAGAGACCCAGTACTTC
CASSLGIQETQYF
>NA|NA|TRBJ2-3|TRBV6-5
TGTGCCAGCAGTTACGGTGGAGTCACAGATACGCAGTATTTT
CASSYGGVTDTQYF
>NA|NA|TRBJ1-2|TRBV20-1
TGCAGTGCTGCGACGGCTTATGGCTACACCTTC
CSAATAYGYTF
>NA|TRBD1|TRBJ1-1|TRBV19
TGTGCCAGTAGTGTCGTACAGGGGGCAGCTTTCTTT
CASSVVQGAAFF
>NA|NA|TRBJ1-2|TRBV19
TGTGCCAGTAGTACCCGGGACAAGAGTTGGCGTACCAACTATGGCTACACCTTC
CASSTRDKSWRTNYGYTF
>NA|NA|TRBJ1-2|TRBV19
TGTGTCAGTAGTATGGCGGGATACAACTATGGCTACACCTTC
CVSSMAGYNYGYTF
>NA|TRBD1|TRBJ1-2|TRBV12-5
TGTGCTAGTGGTTTAGCGACAGGGCCAGCTAACTATGGCTACACCTTC
CASGLATGPANYGYTF
>NA|TRBD2|TRBJ2-7|TRBV4-2
TGTGCCAGCAGCCAACGACTAGCGGGAGGCTACGAGCAGTACTTC
CASSQRLAGGYEQYF
>few|NA|TRBJ2-2|TRBV9
TGTGCCAGCAGCGTAGCGGAGTTCGGGACCACCGGGGAGCTGTTTTTT
CASSVAEFGTTGELFF
>few|NA|TRBJ2-1|TRBV28
TGTGCCAGCAGGGTTTTGGTCGGAACATACAATGAGCAGTTCTTC
CASRVLVGTYNEQFF
>NA|TRBD2|TRBJ2-5|TRBV2
TGTGCCAGCGACGGGGGGTCTCCGTACTTC
CASDGGSPYF
>NA|NA|TRBJ1-1|TRBV3-1/TRBV3-2
TGTGCCAGCAGCCAAGAGAAGGTAACTGAAGCTTTCTTT
CASSQEKVTEAFF
>NA|NA|TRBJ1-3|TRBV19
TGTGCCAGTGGGGGGCCGGGATCTGGAAACACCATATATTTT
CASGGPGSGNTIYF
>NA|NA|TRBJ1-2|TRBV6-5
TGTGCCAGCAGTTACTCAGCAGTAGCACGGGGCTACACCTTC
CASSYSAVARGYTF
>few|TRBD2|TRBJ2-1|TRBV24-1
TGTGCCACCAGTGGACTAGCAGGGTTACGGGAGCAGTTCTTC
CATSGLAGLREQFF
>NA|NA|TRBJ2-1|TRBV9
TGTGCCAGCAGCGTAGACCCTGATAGCTCCTACAATGAGCAGTTCTTC
CASSVDPDSSYNEQFF
>few|NA|TRBJ1-1|TRBV7-3
TGTGCCAGCAGCTTATACCAGGGAGGCACTGAAGCTTTCTTT
CASSLYQGGTEAFF
>NA|TRBD1|TRBJ2-2|TRBV18
TGTGCCAGCTCACTTAGCAGGGGGAGTCTCACCGGGGAGCTGTTTTTT
CASSLSRGSLTGELFF